This TCR beta chain derives from a study of T-cell reconstitution after alpha-beta-depleted transplantation in children. Broader study findings: Most T-cell counts and diversity one year after the transplant came from T cells that were newly produced. Alpha-beta T cells present about two months after transplant were reported to originate from several hundred expanded graft clones. Recipient T cells and thymic progenitors that survived gave rise to the high TCRbeta diversity observed at day 60 in some patients.

This clonotype was recorded a few times. Its target is not known. Preparation of the TCRbeta library was carried out with unique molecular identifiers. TCRdb passed the PCR reads through MiXCR, listing each CDR3 protein once. The table has about 580,000 distinct CDR3 sequences, 25% to 30% seen once; the top ten hold about a third. Sequenced material: PBMCs, taken before TCRalphabeta/CD19-depleted stem cell transplant. The source of this sequence is a boy in the first two years of life with Wiskott-Aldrich syndrome, due to receive a stem cell transplant.

The chain's CDR3 is CASSLARVYEQYF. CDR3 DNA: TGTGCCAGCAGTTTGGCGAGGGTCTACGAGCAGTACTTC. V is TRBV7-2 and J is TRBJ2-7, with a tentative D call TRBD2 (5 bases). In germline, CDR1 is SGHTA, CDR2 FQGNSA. This CDR3 has 13 residues. Deletions cut 6 bases from V and 3 bases from J, with 12 bases between.